Presented here are 25 T cell receptor beta chains from one specimen sequenced in a study of cytomegalovirus exposure and HLA in healthy donors. PCR involved 60 Vbeta and 13 Jbeta primers. Here immunoSEQ multiplex PCR was the method, and the copy in TCRdb shows in-frame clones only, minus some. This table holds tens of thousands of clones, roughly 77% found once. The sequenced material came from PBMCs. All receptors derive from a woman aged 40 to 50 in good health and CMV-seropositive.

The rearrangement joins TRBV29-1 to TRBJ2-2; no definite D call. Germline V gene sequence: CDR1 SQVTM, CDR2 ANQGSEA. Trimming removed 7 bases at V and 0 bases at J, with 12 bases between. The length of the CDR3 is 14 residues. CDR3 amino acids: CSGKKGANTGELFF. CDR3 in DNA: TGCAGCGGGAAAAAAGGAGCGAACACCGGGGAGCTGTTTTTT.

The V gene is TRBV9, the J gene TRBJ2-1; maybe TRBD2 (5 bases). The germline gives CDR1 SGDLS, CDR2 YYNGEE. The CDR3 extends over 14 amino acids. Trimming stripped 2 bases from V and 0 bases from J, with 6 bases between. For the CDR3, the DNA is TGTGCCAGCAGCGTTACTAGCTCCTACAATGAGCAGTTCTTC. This sequence encodes CASSVTSSYNEQFF.

This clone has only one observation. The chain couples TRBV27 to TRBJ2-3, with 12 nucleotides matching TRBD2. The germline V gene encodes CDR1 MNHEY and CDR2 SMNVEV (reference sequence). Trimming at V came to 6 bases and at J to 1 base, leaving 2 bases not matched to a gene. CDR3 length: 15 residues. The CDR3 is CASSWTSGGTDTQYF. In DNA, the CDR3 is TGTGCCAGCAGCTGGACTAGCGGGGGCACAGATACGCAGTATTTT.

The genes are TRBV6-6 and TRBJ1-2, with 8 bases fitting TRBD1. The V gene end was trimmed by 6 bases and the J gene end by 4 bases; junction bases not matched to a gene: 7. The CDR3 is made up of 14 amino acids. The germline V gene encodes CDR1 MNHNY and CDR2 SVGAGI (reference sequence). This CDR3 is CASSYMTGAYGYTF. As DNA, the CDR3 is TGTGCCAGCAGCTATATGACAGGGGCCTATGGCTACACCTTC.

V usage is TRBV30 and J usage is TRBJ2-4; no clear D. CDR1 is GTSNPN, CDR2 SVGIG, per germline (reference sequence). The CDR3 totals 13 residues. Trimming took off 8 bases at V and 1 base at J, with 12 bases between the two ends. The CDR3 bases are TGTGCCGCGGCTGGAATCGCCAAAAACATTCAGTACTTC. Residues: CAAAGIAKNIQYF.

V usage is TRBV6-5 and J usage is TRBJ1-1, with D possibly TRBD1 on 6 matching bases. Germline V gives CDR1 MNHEY, CDR2 SVGAGI. V lost 4 bases and J 6 bases, leaving 12 bases between the germline ends. The CDR3 has 13 amino acids. The CDR3 reads CASSSTGLAEAFF. In DNA, the CDR3 is TGTGCCAGCAGTTCGACAGGCCTAGCTGAAGCTTTCTTT.

The V and J genes are TRBV5-1 and TRBJ1-2; D gene unclear. This CDR3 comprises 13 residues. V gave up 4 bases and J gave up 4 bases, with 11 bases separating them. CDR1 and CDR2 (germline): SGHRS, YFSETQ. Here the CDR3 DNA reads TGCGCCAGCAGCCAAGCAACTTCCTATGGCTACACCTTC. Its protein product is CASSQATSYGYTF. Full variable domain (outside the CDR3, taken from reference TRBV5-1 and TRBJ1-2): KAGVTQTPRYLIKTRGQQVTLSCSPISGHRSVSWYQQTPGQGLQFLFEYFSETQRNKGNFPGRFSGRQFSNSRSEMNVSTLELGDSALYLCASSQATSYGYTFGSGTRLTVV.

V gene TRBV19 combines with J gene TRBJ2-1, with D tentatively TRBD1 (8 bases). Germline V gene sequence: CDR1 LNHDA, CDR2 SQIVND (reference sequence). V lost 5 bases and J 3 bases, leaving 14 bases between the germline ends. The CDR3 consists of 15 residues. The CDR3 DNA reads TGTGCCAGTAGTTGGGGGGGGACAGGCTACAATGAGCAGTTCTTC. Translating gives CASSWGGTGYNEQFF.

In its sample, this clone was seen a few times. The rearrangement uses TRBV5-6 and TRBJ1-1; D possibly corresponds to TRBD1 (5 bases). Trimming stripped 4 bases from V and 5 bases from J, with 15 bases between. The V gene's germline CDR1 is SGHDT and CDR2 YYEEEE. The CDR3 sequence is 14 residues long. The DNA for the CDR3 is TGTGCCAGCAGCCTTACAGGCCCCGGAACTGAAGCTTTCTTT. Translation gives CASSLTGPGTEAFF.

This chain uses TRBV21-1 with TRBJ2-1; TRBD2, the table's D call, lacks a check against the DNA. TRBV21-1 is flagged as a pseudogene. The CDR3 is 15 amino acids. The CDR3 nucleotides are TGTGCCAGCAGCCCGCTTAGGGAGCAGAGTAATGAGCAGTTCTTC. Translation gives CASSPLREQSNEQFF.

The gene calls are TRBV19 and TRBJ2-1; the D gene is possibly TRBD1 (6 bases). The germline V gene encodes CDR1 LNHDA and CDR2 SQIVND (reference sequence). This CDR3 contains 14 residues. Trimming pared 7 bases from V and 6 bases from J, leaving 16 bases between. The CDR3 DNA sequence: TGTGCCAGTAAAGGGGGATCAGGTTTCAATGAGCAGTTCTTC. Translating it yields CASKGGSGFNEQFF.

This clone has only a few counts. The chain employs TRBV6-5 and TRBJ2-3; the match to TRBD2 covers 14 bases. V shed 5 bases, J shed 6 bases, and the junction held 4 bases outside the gene matches. Germline assignment: CDR1 MNHEY and CDR2 SVGAGI. The CDR3 is 15 amino acids. CDR3 sequence (DNA): TGTGCCAGCAGTACGACTAGCGGGGGGGCGGATACGCAGTATTTT. The encoded protein is CASSTTSGGADTQYF.

The V gene is TRBV5-3, the J gene TRBJ2-1; 15 nucleotides match TRBD2. TRBV5-3 is identified as an open reading frame with a role that is uncertain. V lost 4 bases to trimming and J lost 3 bases; unmatched junction nucleotides: 11. This CDR3 is built from 19 residues. The CDR3 is CARSRSGTSGGLRYNEQFF. The CDR3 DNA is TGTGCCAGAAGCCGTTCCGGGACTAGCGGGGGGCTCCGCTACAATGAGCAGTTCTTC.

V usage is TRBV4-2 and J usage is TRBJ1-6, with 8 bases aligning to TRBD1. This CDR3 spans 18 amino acids. CDR1 is LGHNA, CDR2 YNFKEQ, per germline. With 0 bases clipped from V and 9 bases from J, the junction kept 13 bases outside the gene matches. The CDR3 sequence is CASSQDRDRKTLGSPLHF. CDR3 in DNA: TGTGCCAGCAGCCAAGATCGGGACAGGAAAACCTTGGGTTCACCCCTCCACTTT.

The chain links TRBV18 to TRBJ1-2; 7 positions match TRBD1. Germline-derived CDR1 and CDR2 are KGHSH and LQKENI. With 6 bases clipped from V and 0 bases from J, the junction kept 16 bases outside the gene matches. The CDR3 length is 18 residues. CDR3 protein: CASSPYWNPGQPNYGYTF. CDR3 sequence (DNA): TGTGCCAGCTCTCCTTACTGGAACCCGGGACAGCCTAACTATGGCTACACCTTC.

CDR3 loop: CASSLMPGGFYEQYF. In DNA, the CDR3 is TGCGCCAGCAGCTTGATGCCGGGGGGCTTTTACGAGCAGTACTTC. V gene TRBV5-1 combines with J gene TRBJ2-7; a possible D gene is TRBD2 (7 bases). Germline values: CDR1 SGHRS, CDR2 YFSETQ. This CDR3 contains 15 residues. V was clipped by 1 base and J by 4 bases, with 15 bases between them.

This clone has just a few counts. The CDR3 region is CSGGAPGTGELFF. In nucleotides, the CDR3 is TGCAGTGGGGGGGCCCCGGGCACCGGGGAGCTGTTTTTT. The J gene is TRBJ2-2, the V gene TRBV29-1, with D possibly matching TRBD2 (7 bases). Per germline, CDR1 SQVTM and CDR2 ANQGSEA. CDR3 length: 13 residues.

The chain employs TRBV10-3 and TRBJ2-1, with a weak D call TRBD2 (6 bases). The CDR3 consists of 15 residues. Germline values: CDR1 ENHRY, CDR2 SYGVKD. Trimming pared 3 bases from V and 7 bases from J, leaving 16 bases between. DNA for the CDR3: TGTGCCATCAGTGAACTGGCTAGCGCGCTTAATGAGCAGTTCTTC. It specifies CAISELASALNEQFF.

The rearrangement links TRBV4-3 to TRBJ2-2, with 9 bases fitting TRBD2. This CDR3 spans 16 amino acids. After removal of 2 bases from V and 2 bases from J, the junction contained 3 bases not matched to a gene. Germline values: CDR1 LGHNA, CDR2 YSLEER. CDR3 loop: CASSQHSGGNTGELFF. As DNA, the CDR3 is TGCGCCAGCAGCCAACATAGCGGGGGTAACACCGGGGAGCTGTTTTTT.

The chain couples TRBV7-2 to TRBJ2-7, with TRBD1 identical over 8 bases. Trimming removed 2 bases from V and 3 bases from J; junction bases left unmatched: 3. The CDR3 has 14 amino acids. The germline gives CDR1 SGHTA, CDR2 FQGNSA. The CDR3 DNA is TGTGCCAGCAGCTTAACGACAGGGGTCTACGAGCAGTACTTC. It encodes CASSLTTGVYEQYF.

The rearrangement uses TRBV7-9 and TRBJ1-3; TRBD1 agrees at 7 bases. Germline CDR1 and CDR2: SEHNR and FQNEAQ (reference sequence). Germline trimming cut 9 bases from V and 2 bases from J; bases unmatched to any gene: 7. The CDR3 length is 14 residues. Written as DNA, the CDR3 is TGTGCCAGGACAACAGGGGAGGCTGGAAACACCATATATTTT. It yields the protein CARTTGEAGNTIYF.

This chain links TRBV30 with TRBJ2-7, with a weak D call TRBD1 (6 bases). The CDR3 runs 12 residues. V was clipped by 0 bases and J by 4 bases, with 7 bases between them. CDR1 is GTSNPN and CDR2 is SVGIG in the germline V gene (reference sequence). CDR3 protein: CAWSVQGYEQYF. CDR3 sequence (DNA): TGTGCCTGGAGTGTACAGGGTTACGAGCAGTACTTC.

This chain connects TRBV6-4 to TRBJ2-1, with 9 bases aligning to TRBD2. This CDR3 comprises 17 residues. V lost 3 bases to trimming and J lost 6 bases; unmatched junction nucleotides: 12. Germline CDR1 is MRHNA and CDR2 is SNTAGT. CDR3 region: CASSEAGGTSWANEQFF. The CDR3, as DNA: TGTGCCAGCAGTGAAGCGGGTGGGACTAGCTGGGCCAATGAGCAGTTCTTC.

The chain uses TRBV4-1 and TRBJ1-5; weak D call: TRBD1 (5 bases). This CDR3 is 16 amino acids long. CDR1 and CDR2 (germline): MGHRA, YSYEKL. Trimming took 1 base from V and 4 from J, leaving 14 bases between them. The CDR3, as DNA: TGCGCCAGCAGCCAAGTTATGACAGTCGATAATCAGCCCCAGCATTTT. Its protein is CASSQVMTVDNQPQHF.

The rearrangement joins TRBV5-6 to TRBJ2-7; maybe TRBD2 (7 bases). This CDR3 has 14 amino acids. Deletions cut 6 bases from V and 2 bases from J, with 15 bases between. CDR1 is SGHDT and CDR2 is YYEEEE in the germline V gene. The CDR3 protein is CASKGAGAPYEQYF. In DNA, the CDR3 is TGTGCCAGCAAGGGCGCGGGGGCCCCCTACGAGCAGTACTTC. Filled out from reference TRBV5-6 and TRBJ2-7, the complete variable domain reads DAGVTQSPTHLIKTRGQQVTLRCSPKSGHDTVSWYQQALGQGPQFIFQYYEEEERQRGNFPDRFSGHQFPNYSSELNVNALLLGDSALYLCASKGAGAPYEQYFGPGTRLTVT.